This TCR beta chain was identified during a study of cytomegalovirus exposure and HLA in healthy donors. Study-level findings and limits: In an earlier analysis, about 90% or about 30%: the productive usage of most TCR beta V segments. Later, an analysis found that common viral pathogens appeared to be linked with several of the most significant clusters. For TCR beta chains, V- and J-gene trimming was later linked to a missense DCLRE1C variant. In a later analysis, specific HLA alleles were associated with more than 15,000 TCR beta sequences at a 0.05 false discovery rate.

Of note for this clone: Its antigen is still unknown.

The length of the CDR3 is 13 residues. CDR1 is LNHDA, CDR2 SQIVND, per germline (reference sequence). V gave up 6 bases and J gave up 5 bases; unmatched junction bases: 6. Amplification used 60 Vbeta primers and 13 Jbeta primers. Clones were read by immunoSEQ multiplex PCR, and TCRdb kept only the in-frame ones, dropping some. Of roughly 200,000 clones in the sample, about three quarters were seen once. The TCR originated in a woman aged 60 to 75 in good health and CMV-seropositive. This sequence joins TRBV19 and TRBJ1-1, with 7 bases matching TRBD1. The material sequenced was PBMCs. The CDR3 nucleotides read TGTGCCAGTAGAGACAGGGAAGGAACTGAAGCTTTCTTT. Encoded protein: CASRDREGTEAFF.